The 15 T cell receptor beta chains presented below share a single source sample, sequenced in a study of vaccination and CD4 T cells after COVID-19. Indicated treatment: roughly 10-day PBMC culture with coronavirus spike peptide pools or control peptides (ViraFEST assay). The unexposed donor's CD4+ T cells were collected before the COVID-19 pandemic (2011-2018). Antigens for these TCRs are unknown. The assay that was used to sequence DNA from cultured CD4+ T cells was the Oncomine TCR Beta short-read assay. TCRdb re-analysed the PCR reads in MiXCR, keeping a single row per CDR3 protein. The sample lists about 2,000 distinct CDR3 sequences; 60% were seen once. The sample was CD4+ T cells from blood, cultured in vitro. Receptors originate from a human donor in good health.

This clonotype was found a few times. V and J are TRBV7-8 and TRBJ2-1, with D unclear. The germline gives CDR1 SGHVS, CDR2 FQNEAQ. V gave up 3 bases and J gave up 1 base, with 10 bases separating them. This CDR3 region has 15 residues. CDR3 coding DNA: TGTGCCAGCAGCTTCCGTCTTGGGTCCTACAATGAGCAGTTCTTC. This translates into CASSFRLGSYNEQFF. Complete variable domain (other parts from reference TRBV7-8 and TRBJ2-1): GAGVSQSPRYKVAKRGQDVALRCDPISGHVSLFWYQQALGQGPEFLTYFQNEAQLDKSGLPSDRFFAERPEGSVSTLKIQRTQQEDSAVYLCASSFRLGSYNEQFFGPGTRLTVL.

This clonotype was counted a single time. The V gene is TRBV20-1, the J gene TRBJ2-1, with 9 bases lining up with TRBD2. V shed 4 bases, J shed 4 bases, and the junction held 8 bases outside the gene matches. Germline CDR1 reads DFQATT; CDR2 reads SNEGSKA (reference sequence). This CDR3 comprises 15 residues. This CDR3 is CSAKEGAGGYNEQFF. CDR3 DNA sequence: TGCAGTGCTAAGGAAGGAGCGGGAGGTTACAATGAGCAGTTCTTC.

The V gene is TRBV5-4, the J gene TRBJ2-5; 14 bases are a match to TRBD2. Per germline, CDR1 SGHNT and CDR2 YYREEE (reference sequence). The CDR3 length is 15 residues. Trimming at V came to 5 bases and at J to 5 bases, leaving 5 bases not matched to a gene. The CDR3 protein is CASSSRTSGGETQYF. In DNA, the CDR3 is TGTGCCAGCAGTTCTAGGACTAGCGGGGGGGAGACCCAGTACTTC.

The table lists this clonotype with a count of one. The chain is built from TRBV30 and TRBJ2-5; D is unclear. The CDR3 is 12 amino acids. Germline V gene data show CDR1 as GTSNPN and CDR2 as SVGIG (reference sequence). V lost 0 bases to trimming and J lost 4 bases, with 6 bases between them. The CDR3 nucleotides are TGTGCCTGGAGTGTATCTGGAGAGACCCAGTACTTC. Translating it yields CAWSVSGETQYF.

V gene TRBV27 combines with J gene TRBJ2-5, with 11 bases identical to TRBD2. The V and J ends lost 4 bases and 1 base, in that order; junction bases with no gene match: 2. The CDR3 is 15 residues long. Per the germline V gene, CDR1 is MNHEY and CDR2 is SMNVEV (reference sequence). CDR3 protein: CASSWLAGGQETQYF. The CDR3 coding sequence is TGTGCCAGCAGTTGGCTAGCGGGGGGCCAAGAGACCCAGTACTTC.

The CDR3 DNA reads as TGTGCCAGCAGCCTACCCCCCTCGGCACTAGGATACGAGCAGTACTTC. Its protein product is CASSLPPSALGYEQYF. The chain has TRBV7-9 and TRBJ2-7; TRBD2 is a possible D gene (5 bases). Germline V gene data show CDR1 as SEHNR and CDR2 as FQNEAQ (reference sequence). V was trimmed by 5 bases and J by 4 bases, leaving 21 bases between them. The CDR3 totals 16 residues.

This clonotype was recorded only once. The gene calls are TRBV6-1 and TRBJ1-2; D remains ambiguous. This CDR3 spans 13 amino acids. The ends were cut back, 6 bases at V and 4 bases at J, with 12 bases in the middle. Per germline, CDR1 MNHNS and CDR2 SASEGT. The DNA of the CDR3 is TGTGCCAGCAGGGATACGGCGGTCTATGGCTACACCTTC. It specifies CASRDTAVYGYTF.

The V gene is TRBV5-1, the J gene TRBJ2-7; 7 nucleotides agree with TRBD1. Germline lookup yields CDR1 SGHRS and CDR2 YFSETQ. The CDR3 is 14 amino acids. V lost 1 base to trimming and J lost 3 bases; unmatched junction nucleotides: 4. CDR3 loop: CASSLRTGDYEQYF. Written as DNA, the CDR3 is TGCGCCAGCAGCTTGAGGACAGGAGACTACGAGCAGTACTTC.

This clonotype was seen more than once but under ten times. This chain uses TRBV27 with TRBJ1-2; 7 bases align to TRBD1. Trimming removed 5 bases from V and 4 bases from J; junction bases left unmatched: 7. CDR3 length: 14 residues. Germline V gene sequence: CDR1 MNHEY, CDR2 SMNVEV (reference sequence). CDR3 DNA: TGTGCCAGCAGTCTACAACAGGGGATCTATGGCTACACCTTC. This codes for CASSLQQGIYGYTF.

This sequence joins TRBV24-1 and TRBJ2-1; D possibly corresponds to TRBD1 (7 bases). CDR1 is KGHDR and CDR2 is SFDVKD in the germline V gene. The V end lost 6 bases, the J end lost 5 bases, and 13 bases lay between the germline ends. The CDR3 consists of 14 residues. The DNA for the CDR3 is TGTGCCACCAGTCGACAGGGACTGAACAATGAGCAGTTCTTC. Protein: CATSRQGLNNEQFF.

The CDR3 nucleotides read TGTGCCACCAGTGATCCCAGCACAGATACGCAGTATTTT. The encoded protein is CATSDPSTDTQYF. The V gene is TRBV24-1, the J gene TRBJ2-3; D remains unclear. CDR1 and CDR2 from the germline V gene are KGHDR and SFDVKD. There are 13 residues in the CDR3. Trimming left V 3 bases short and J 0 bases short, with 3 bases between.

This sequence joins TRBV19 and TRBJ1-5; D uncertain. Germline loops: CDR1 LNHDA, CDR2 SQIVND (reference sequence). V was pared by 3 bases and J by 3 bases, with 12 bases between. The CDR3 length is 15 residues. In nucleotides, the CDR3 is TGTGCCAGTAGTATCGGTTGGGCAGACAATCAGCCCCAGCATTTT. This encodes CASSIGWADNQPQHF.

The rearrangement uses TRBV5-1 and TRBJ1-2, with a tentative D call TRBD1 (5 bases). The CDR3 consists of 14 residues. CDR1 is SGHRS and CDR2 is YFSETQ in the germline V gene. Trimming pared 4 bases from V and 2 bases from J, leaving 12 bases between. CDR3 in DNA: TGCGCCAGCAGCCAGATCCAGGGAAACTATGGCTACACCTTC. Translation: CASSQIQGNYGYTF.

CDR3 nucleotide sequence: TGTGCCAGCAGAATTTCAGGGTCCTACGAGCAGTACTTC. This sequence encodes CASRISGSYEQYF. The chain has TRBV28 and TRBJ2-7, with D perhaps matching TRBD1 (5 bases). Trimming shortened V by 6 bases and J by 1 base, and 10 bases separated the two germline ends. The length of the CDR3 is 13 residues. CDR1 is MDHEN, CDR2 SYDVKM, per germline.

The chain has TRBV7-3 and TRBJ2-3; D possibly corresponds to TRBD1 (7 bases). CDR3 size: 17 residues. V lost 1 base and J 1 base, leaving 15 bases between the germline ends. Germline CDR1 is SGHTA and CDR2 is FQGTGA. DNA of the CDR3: TGTGCCAGCAGCTTAAGCCCAGGGGGGAGCGGCACAGATACGCAGTATTTT. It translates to CASSLSPGGSGTDTQYF.